This TCR beta chain was found in a study of response to subunit inactivated influenza vaccine. TCRdb recomputed calls from the RT-PCR reads with MiXCR, one row per CDR3 protein. Here the sample spans some 550,000 distinct CDR3 sequences, around 25% being singletons. A few counts support this clonotype. The CDR3 length is 12 residues. CDR1 and CDR2 from the germline V gene are SGHRS and YFSETQ. Trimming stripped 3 bases from V and 14 bases from J, with 12 bases between. Another study also made use of these data, one on T cells expressing NK-cell markers. According to that study: TCR beta libraries carry UMIs added by 5'RACE template switching. The authors derived TCR beta repertoires from sorted CD3+CD56+NKG2C+, CD3+CD56+NKG2C- and CD3+CD56-NKG2C+ T cells.

This specimen was CD4+ T cells sorted from PBMCs, taken roughly 12 days after vaccination. The V gene is TRBV5-1, the J gene TRBJ1-6; tentative D call: TRBD1 (6 bases). The sequence was collected from a man in his forties or fifties who received an inactivated influenza vaccine. The CDR3 region is CASSSDSATLHF. In nucleotides, the CDR3 is TGCGCCAGCAGCTCGGACAGTGCCACCCTCCACTTT.